This T cell receptor (beta chain) was captured in a study of T cells in Graves' hyperthyroidism and ophthalmopathy. Whole-study results and caveats: Also found in blood were most expanded thyroid clonotypes above 0.001. Model-based prediction identified ophthalmopathy a median approximately 6 months prior to its onset.

RNA transcripts were the template for amplifying TCR beta CDR3 regions. First-round RT-PCR of the TCR CDR3 relied on the HTBI primer set. TCRdb itself ran the multiplex PCR reads through MiXCR, one entry per CDR3 protein. The sample records just over 550,000 distinct CDR3 sequences, about half being singletons. Germline-derived CDR1 and CDR2 are SQVTM and ANQGSEA. V lost 2 bases and J 0 bases, leaving 7 bases between the germline ends. This CDR3 has 13 amino acids. This clonotype came up once. The antigen is unknown. In making diagnoses, clinical symptoms, serum thyroxine and TRAb, thyroid ultrasound and orbital computed tomography were all used.

Sequenced material: peripheral blood or thyroid tissue (not recorded which). The TCR sequence derives from a young woman with Graves' hyperthyroidism. V gene TRBV29-1 combines with J gene TRBJ1-2; D is undetermined. This CDR3 reads CSVEIGTNYGYTF. DNA of the CDR3: TGCAGCGTTGAAATCGGGACTAACTATGGCTACACCTTC.